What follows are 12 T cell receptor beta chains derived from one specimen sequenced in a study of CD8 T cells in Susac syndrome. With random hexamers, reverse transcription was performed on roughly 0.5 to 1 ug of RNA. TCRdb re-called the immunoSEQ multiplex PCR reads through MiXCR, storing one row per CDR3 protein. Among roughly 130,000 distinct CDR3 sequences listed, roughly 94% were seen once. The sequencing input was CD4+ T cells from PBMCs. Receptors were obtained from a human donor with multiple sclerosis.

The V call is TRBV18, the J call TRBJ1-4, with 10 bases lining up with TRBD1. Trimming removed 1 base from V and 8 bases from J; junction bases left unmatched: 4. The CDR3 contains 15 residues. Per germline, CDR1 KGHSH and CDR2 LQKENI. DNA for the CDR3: TGTGCCAGCTCACCACGGGGGACAGGGGCCGAAAAACTGTTTTTT. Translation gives CASSPRGTGAEKLFF.

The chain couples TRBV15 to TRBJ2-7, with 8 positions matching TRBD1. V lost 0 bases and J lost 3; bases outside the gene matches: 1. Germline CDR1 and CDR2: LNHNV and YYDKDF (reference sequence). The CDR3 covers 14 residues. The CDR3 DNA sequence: TGTGCCACCAGCAGAGAGGACAGGGTCTACGAGCAGTACTTC. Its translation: CATSREDRVYEQYF.

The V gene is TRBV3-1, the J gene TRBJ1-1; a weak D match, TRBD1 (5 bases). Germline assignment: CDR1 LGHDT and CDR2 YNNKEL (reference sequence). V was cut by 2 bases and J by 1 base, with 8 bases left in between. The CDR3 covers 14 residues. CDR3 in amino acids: CASSQPRGNTEAFF. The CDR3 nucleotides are TGTGCCAGCAGCCAACCGAGGGGGAACACTGAAGCTTTCTTT.

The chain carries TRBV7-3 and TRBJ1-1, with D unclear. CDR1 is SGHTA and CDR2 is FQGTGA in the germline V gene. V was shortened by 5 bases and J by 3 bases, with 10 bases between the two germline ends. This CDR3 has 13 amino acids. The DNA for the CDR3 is TGTGCCAGCAGCCGGTGGGAGCACACTGAAGCTTTCTTT. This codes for CASSRWEHTEAFF.

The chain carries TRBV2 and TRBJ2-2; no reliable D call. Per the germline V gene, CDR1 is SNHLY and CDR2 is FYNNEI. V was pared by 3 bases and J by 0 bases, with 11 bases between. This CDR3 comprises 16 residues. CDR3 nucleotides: TGTGCCAGCAGTGATGTGTCAGCTTCGAACACCGGGGAGCTGTTTTTT. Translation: CASSDVSASNTGELFF.

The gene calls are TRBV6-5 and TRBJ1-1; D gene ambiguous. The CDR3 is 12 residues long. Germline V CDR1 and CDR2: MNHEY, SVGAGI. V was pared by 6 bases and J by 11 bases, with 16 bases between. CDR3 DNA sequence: TGTGCCAGCAGCTCCTTTCAAGCTGTCGCTTTCTTT. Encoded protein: CASSSFQAVAFF.

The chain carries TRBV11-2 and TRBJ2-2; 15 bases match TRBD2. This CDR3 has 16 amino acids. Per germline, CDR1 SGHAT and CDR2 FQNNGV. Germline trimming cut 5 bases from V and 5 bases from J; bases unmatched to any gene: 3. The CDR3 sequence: CASSTGLAGGTGELFF. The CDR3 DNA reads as TGTGCCAGCAGCACCGGACTAGCGGGAGGGACCGGGGAGCTGTTTTTT.

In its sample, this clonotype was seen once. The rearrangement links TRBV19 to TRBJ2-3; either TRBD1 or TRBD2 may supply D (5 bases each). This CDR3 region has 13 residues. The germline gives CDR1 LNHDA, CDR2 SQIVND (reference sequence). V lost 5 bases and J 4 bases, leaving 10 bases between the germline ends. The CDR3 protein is CASSLGEADTQYF. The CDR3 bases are TGTGCCAGTAGTTTGGGGGAAGCAGATACGCAGTATTTT.

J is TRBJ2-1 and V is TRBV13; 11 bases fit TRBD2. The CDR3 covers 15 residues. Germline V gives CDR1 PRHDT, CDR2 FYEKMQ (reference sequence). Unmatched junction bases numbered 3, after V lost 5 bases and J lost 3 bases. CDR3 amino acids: CASSVGLAVYNEQFF. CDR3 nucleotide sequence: TGTGCCAGCAGCGTGGGACTAGCGGTCTACAATGAGCAGTTCTTC.

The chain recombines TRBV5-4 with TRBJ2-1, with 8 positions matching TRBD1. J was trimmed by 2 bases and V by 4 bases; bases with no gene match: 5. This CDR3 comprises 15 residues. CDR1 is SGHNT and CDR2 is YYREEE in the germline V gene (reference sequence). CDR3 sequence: CASSDGQGPYNEQFF. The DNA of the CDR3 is TGTGCCAGCAGCGACGGACAGGGTCCCTACAATGAGCAGTTCTTC.

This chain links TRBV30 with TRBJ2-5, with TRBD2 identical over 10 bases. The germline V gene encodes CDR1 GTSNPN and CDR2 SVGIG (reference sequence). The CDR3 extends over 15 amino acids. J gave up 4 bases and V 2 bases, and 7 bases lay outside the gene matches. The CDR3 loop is CAWSPILAGSETQYF. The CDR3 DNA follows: TGTGCCTGGAGTCCGATACTAGCGGGGTCAGAGACCCAGTACTTC.

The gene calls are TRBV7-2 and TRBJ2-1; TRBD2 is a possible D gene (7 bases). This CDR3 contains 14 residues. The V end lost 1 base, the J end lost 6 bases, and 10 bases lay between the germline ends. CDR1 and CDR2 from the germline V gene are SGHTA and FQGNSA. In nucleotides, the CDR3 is TGTGCCAGCAGCTTAGACCGGGGGGCCAATGAGCAGTTCTTC. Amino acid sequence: CASSLDRGANEQFF.